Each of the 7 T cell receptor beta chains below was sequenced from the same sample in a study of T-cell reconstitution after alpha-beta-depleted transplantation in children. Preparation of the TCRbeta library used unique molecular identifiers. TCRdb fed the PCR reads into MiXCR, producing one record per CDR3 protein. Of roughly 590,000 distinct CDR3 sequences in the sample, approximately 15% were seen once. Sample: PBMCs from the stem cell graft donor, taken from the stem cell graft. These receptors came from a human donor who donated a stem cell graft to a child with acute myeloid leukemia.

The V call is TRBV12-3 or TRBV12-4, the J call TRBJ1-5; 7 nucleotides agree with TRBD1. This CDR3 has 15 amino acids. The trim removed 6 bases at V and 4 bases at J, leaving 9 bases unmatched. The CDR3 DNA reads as TGTGCCAGCAGCCGCTCGACAGGGAGAAATCAGCCCCAGCATTTT. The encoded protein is CASSRSTGRNQPQHF.

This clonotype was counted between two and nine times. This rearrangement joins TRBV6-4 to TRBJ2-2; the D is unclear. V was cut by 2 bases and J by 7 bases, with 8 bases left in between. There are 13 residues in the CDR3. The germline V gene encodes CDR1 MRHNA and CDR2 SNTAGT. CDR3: CASSDIRNGELFF. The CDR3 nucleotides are TGTGCCAGCAGTGACATCAGGAACGGGGAGCTGTTTTTT.

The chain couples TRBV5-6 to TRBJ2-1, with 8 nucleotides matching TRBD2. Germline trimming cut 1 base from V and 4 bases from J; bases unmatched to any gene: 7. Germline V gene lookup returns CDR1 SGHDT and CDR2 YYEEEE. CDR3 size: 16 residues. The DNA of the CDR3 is TGTGCCAGCAGCTTGCGGGCCCAGCGGGGGTACAATGAGCAGTTCTTC. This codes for CASSLRAQRGYNEQFF.

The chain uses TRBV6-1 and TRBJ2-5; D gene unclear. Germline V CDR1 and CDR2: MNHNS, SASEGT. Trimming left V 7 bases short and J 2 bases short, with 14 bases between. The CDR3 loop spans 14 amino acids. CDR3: CASTSTGPQETQYF. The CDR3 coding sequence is TGTGCCAGCACCAGTACCGGACCACAAGAGACCCAGTACTTC.

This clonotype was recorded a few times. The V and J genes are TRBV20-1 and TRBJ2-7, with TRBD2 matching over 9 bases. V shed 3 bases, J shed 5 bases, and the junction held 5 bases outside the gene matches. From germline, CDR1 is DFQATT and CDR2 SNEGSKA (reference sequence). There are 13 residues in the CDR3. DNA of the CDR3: TGCAGTGCTAGGAGGGGACTAGCAAACGAGCAGTACTTC. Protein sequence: CSARRGLANEQYF.

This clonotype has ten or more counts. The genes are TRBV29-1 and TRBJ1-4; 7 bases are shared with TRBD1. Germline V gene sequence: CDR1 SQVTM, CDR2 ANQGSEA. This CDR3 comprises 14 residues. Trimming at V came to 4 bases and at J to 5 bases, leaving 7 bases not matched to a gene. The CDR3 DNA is TGCAGCGTTGGCGACAGGGCTTGGAATGAAAAACTGTTTTTT. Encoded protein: CSVGDRAWNEKLFF.

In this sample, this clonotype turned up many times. CDR3 coding DNA: TGCAGTGCTCACCGGGACAGGGACGTCGGTGAGACCCAGTACTTC. As protein: CSAHRDRDVGETQYF. V and J are TRBV20-1 and TRBJ2-5; 9 bases agree with TRBD1. CDR1 DFQATT and CDR2 SNEGSKA come from the germline V gene (reference sequence). This CDR3 has 15 amino acids. V was pared by 5 bases and J by 5 bases, with 12 bases of the junction left unmatched.